The next 20 T cell receptor beta chains were all read from a single sample in a study of blood T cell repertoires in COVID-19. The data were produced by immunoSEQ multiplex PCR, yet TCRdb's version contains in-frame clones alone and is incomplete. The table shows approximately 260,000 clones, with 75% to 90% occurring only once. Material: peripheral blood. Every receptor here comes from a woman aged 40 to 49 with acute or convalescent COVID-19.

This chain joins TRBV19 and TRBJ1-1; D perhaps matches TRBD1 (6 bases). V lost 7 bases and J lost 5, with 20 bases in between. Germline lookup yields CDR1 LNHDA and CDR2 SQIVND (reference sequence). The CDR3 contains 15 residues. This CDR3 reads CASTPGARARTEAFF. The CDR3 nucleotides are TGTGCCAGTACCCCAGGGGCGCGGGCCCGGACTGAAGCTTTCTTT.

The genes are TRBV10-3 and TRBJ1-2; D is uncertain. The CDR3 is 11 residues long. Trimming left V 10 bases short and J 0 bases short, with 6 bases between. CDR1 ENHRY and CDR2 SYGVKD come from the germline V gene. CDR3 nucleotide sequence: TGTGCCACCGGGACTAACTATGGCTACACCTTC. Its protein product is CATGTNYGYTF.

The J gene is TRBJ1-2, the V gene TRBV7-2; D call uncertain. Germline values: CDR1 SGHTA, CDR2 FQGNSA. The length of the CDR3 is 13 residues. Trimming cost V 3 bases and J 2 bases, with 7 bases left between them. The CDR3 loop reads CASSLGDNYGYTF. CDR3 bases: TGTGCCAGCAGCTTGGGAGACAACTATGGCTACACCTTC.

The chain employs TRBV5-1 and TRBJ2-7; TRBD2 is a possible D gene (6 bases). CDR3 length: 14 residues. Per germline, CDR1 SGHRS and CDR2 YFSETQ. V was clipped by 4 bases and J by 4 bases, with 15 bases between them. The CDR3 is CASSPERGGYEQYV. CDR3 in DNA: TGCGCCAGCAGCCCGGAGAGGGGAGGTTACGAGCAGTACGTC.

The CDR3 DNA sequence: TGTGCCAGCAGCTTATCGAGCGGGGGGGCGGGGACCCAGTACTTC. Its translation is CASSLSSGGAGTQYF. This chain links TRBV7-8 with TRBJ2-5; 10 nucleotides line up with TRBD2. With V trimmed by 2 bases and J by 7 bases, 7 bases remained unmatched. Germline V gene sequence: CDR1 SGHVS, CDR2 FQNEAQ. This CDR3 has 15 amino acids. The whole variable domain, filled in from reference TRBV7-8 and TRBJ2-5, reads GAGVSQSPRYKVAKRGQDVALRCDPISGHVSLFWYQQALGQGPEFLTYFQNEAQLDKSGLPSDRFFAERPEGSVSTLKIQRTQQEDSAVYLCASSLSSGGAGTQYFGPGTRLLVL.

V usage is TRBV6-5 and J usage is TRBJ2-5; 11 bases are shared with TRBD1. The CDR3 is made up of 15 amino acids. The germline V gene encodes CDR1 MNHEY and CDR2 SVGAGI. Trimming at V came to 4 bases and at J to 5 bases, leaving 6 bases not matched to a gene. Here the CDR3 DNA reads TGTGCCAGCAGTTTCCGGACAGGGGGCATGGAGACCCAGTACTTC. Amino acid sequence: CASSFRTGGMETQYF.

The gene calls are TRBV6-5 and TRBJ1-5; no firm D call. This CDR3 is built from 13 residues. Trimming took off 8 bases at V and 3 bases at J, with 11 bases between the two ends. Germline V gives CDR1 MNHEY, CDR2 SVGAGI. Written as DNA, the CDR3 is TGTGCCAGCTCAGGCAGCTCCAATCAGCCCCAGCATTTT. It codes for CASSGSSNQPQHF.

The J gene is TRBJ1-2, the V gene TRBV4-1; D is unresolved. Germline V gene lookup returns CDR1 MGHRA and CDR2 YSYEKL. Trimming removed 0 bases from V and 1 base from J, with 9 bases in between. The CDR3 covers 15 residues. CDR3 sequence reads: CASSQDYNLNYGYTF. DNA of the CDR3: TGCGCCAGCAGCCAAGATTACAATCTTAACTATGGCTACACCTTC.

The rearrangement links TRBV30 to TRBJ1-2, with 8 bases that match TRBD1. V shed 2 bases and J 4 bases; nucleotides not matched to a gene: 3. CDR1 is GTSNPN and CDR2 is SVGIG in the germline V gene (reference sequence). This CDR3 comprises 13 residues. CDR3 coding DNA: TGTGCCTGGAGTCCTCAGGGGGCCTATGGCTACACCTTC. It translates to CAWSPQGAYGYTF.

The rearrangement uses TRBV27 and TRBJ1-1; D call uncertain. Germline-derived CDR1 and CDR2 are MNHEY and SMNVEV (reference sequence). V lost 6 bases, J lost 8 bases, and 13 bases lay in between. The CDR3 has 12 amino acids. CDR3 sequence (DNA): TGTGCCAGCAGCACGATGGCTTCAGAAGCTTTCTTT. Its protein product is CASSTMASEAFF.

The rearrangement links TRBV5-4 to TRBJ2-2; 8 bases agree with TRBD2. This CDR3 has 14 amino acids. V lost 4 bases to trimming and J lost 7 bases; unmatched junction nucleotides: 6. CDR1 is SGHNT, CDR2 YYREEE, per germline (reference sequence). CDR3 residues: CASSRTSSDGELFF. CDR3 bases: TGTGCCAGCAGCCGGACTAGCAGTGACGGGGAGCTGTTTTTT. Variable domain in full (rest from reference TRBV5-4 and TRBJ2-2): ETGVTQSPTHLIKTRGQQVTLRCSSQSGHNTVSWYQQALGQGPQFIFQYYREEENGRGNFPPRFSGLQFPNYSSELNVNALELDDSALYLCASSRTSSDGELFFGEGSRLTVL.

This chain uses TRBV9 with TRBJ2-7; the D is unclear. The CDR3 is made up of 12 amino acids. The germline V and J ends were trimmed by 0 bases and 4 bases, with 5 bases remaining between them. Germline-derived CDR1 and CDR2 are SGDLS and YYNGEE. CDR3 loop: CASSVVSYEQYV. DNA for the CDR3: TGTGCCAGCAGCGTAGTATCTTACGAGCAGTACGTC.

The chain has TRBV10-3 and TRBJ1-3, with 7 bases aligning to TRBD1. V lost 3 bases and J lost 9; bases outside the gene matches: 2. Germline CDR1 ENHRY, CDR2 SYGVKD. The length of the CDR3 is 12 residues. CDR3 region: CAISDQGVTIYF. CDR3 DNA sequence: TGTGCCATCAGTGATCAGGGGGTCACCATATATTTT.

The chain combines TRBV7-2 with TRBJ2-3; no reliable D call. Germline lookup yields CDR1 SGHTA and CDR2 FQGNSA. The CDR3 has 14 residues. With 6 bases removed from V and 0 bases from J, the gap between germline ends came to 10 bases. The CDR3 sequence: CASRTSTSTDTQYF. For the CDR3, the DNA is TGTGCCAGCAGGACTTCAACTAGCACAGATACGCAGTATTTT. The variable domain in full, completed from reference TRBV7-2 and TRBJ2-3, reads GAGVSQSPSNKVTEKGKDVELRCDPISGHTALYWYRQSLGQGLEFLIYFQGNSAPDKSGLPSDRFSAERTGGSVSTLTIQRTQQEDSAVYLCASRTSTSTDTQYFGPGTRLTVL.

This clone was detected only once. The chain couples TRBV11-1 to TRBJ1-4; D call uncertain. Looked up from germline, CDR1 is SGHAT and CDR2 is FQDESV (reference sequence). This CDR3 is built from 13 residues. The ends were cut back, 1 base at V and 7 bases at J, with 7 bases in the middle. CDR3 amino acids: CASSLGQSEKLFF. DNA of the CDR3: TGTGCCAGCAGCTTAGGACAATCTGAAAAACTGTTTTTT.

V gene TRBV5-1 combines with J gene TRBJ1-1; 7 nucleotides line up with TRBD1. The CDR3 covers 15 residues. Germline V lookup: CDR1 SGHRS, CDR2 YFSETQ. The V gene end was trimmed by 0 bases and the J gene end by 2 bases; junction bases not matched to a gene: 4. CDR3 DNA: TGCGCCAGCAGCTTGGAAGGGGGCCAAAACACTGAAGCTTTCTTT. Translation: CASSLEGGQNTEAFF.

The genes are TRBV19 and TRBJ1-2; 10 nucleotides line up with TRBD1. The CDR3 runs to 13 residues. V trimming: 4 bases; J trimming: 6 bases; junction bases outside the gene matches: 2. CDR1 and CDR2 from the germline V gene are LNHDA and SQIVND (reference sequence). The CDR3 DNA reads as TGTGCCAGTAGTACGGACAGGGGGAATGGCTACACCTTC. Amino acid sequence: CASSTDRGNGYTF.

This clone has only a few counts. The V gene is TRBV13, the J gene TRBJ1-3; D perhaps matches TRBD1 (6 bases). Germline V gene data show CDR1 as PRHDT and CDR2 as FYEKMQ (reference sequence). This CDR3 is 16 amino acids long. V dropped 5 bases and J dropped 0 bases, with 14 bases sitting between them. DNA of the CDR3: TGTGCCAGCAGCCCTCAGGGGCTCCGCTCTGGAAACACCATATATTTT. This gives the protein CASSPQGLRSGNTIYF. The variable domain in full, with the rest retrieved from reference TRBV13 and TRBJ1-3, is AAGVIQSPRHLIKEKRETATLKCYPIPRHDTVYWYQQGPGQDPQFLISFYEKMQSDKGSIPDRFSAQQFSDYHSELNMSSLELGDSALYFCASSPQGLRSGNTIYFGEGSWLTVV.

The chain is built from TRBV2 and TRBJ1-3; the match to TRBD1 covers 8 bases. Germline lookup yields CDR1 SNHLY and CDR2 FYNNEI. There are 17 residues in the CDR3. The V segment lost 7 bases and the J segment 0 bases; nucleotides outside the gene matches: 11. The CDR3 spells CASIVPGQVYSGNTIYF. For the CDR3, the DNA is TGTGCCAGCATTGTCCCGGGACAGGTTTACTCTGGAAACACCATATATTTT. Supplemented by reference TRBV2 and TRBJ1-3, the full variable domain reads EPEVTQTPSHQVTQMGQEVILRCVPISNHLYFYWYRQILGQKVEFLVSFYNNEISEKSEIFDDQFSVERPDGSNFTLKIRSTKLEDSAMYFCASIVPGQVYSGNTIYFGEGSWLTVV.

The chain combines TRBV29-1 with TRBJ2-1, with a weak D call TRBD1 (6 bases). Germline-derived CDR1 and CDR2 are SQVTM and ANQGSEA. The CDR3 runs 11 residues. V lost 6 bases, J lost 4 bases, and 7 bases lay in between. This CDR3 reads CSVDRYNEQFF. CDR3 in DNA: TGCAGCGTAGACAGGTACAATGAGCAGTTCTTC.